This T cell receptor beta chain was sequenced for a study of blood T cell repertoires in COVID-19. Study-wide background: Samples of COVID-19 (acute and convalescent) were obtained from the United States, Italy and Spain.

As processed by the authors: It was from reference gene primer amplification that nucleated cell counts were estimated. The repertoire was sequenced with immunoSEQ multiplex PCR; TCRdb's copy has only in-frame clones and lacks some. V and J calls plus clone size are reproduced from that table; the DNA served to infer D and trimming. The table lists 150,000 to 200,000 clones, about 90% of them singletons. Germline values: CDR1 KGHSH, CDR2 LQKENI. CDR3 length equals 14 residues. V shed 2 bases, J shed 1 base, and the junction held 2 bases outside the gene matches. About this clone itself: Other DNA sequences of this sample code for an identical CDR3.

The V and J genes are TRBV18 and TRBJ2-7; 7 bases fit TRBD2. The sequenced sample consisted of peripheral blood. The sequence derives from a man aged 25-45 years with COVID-19, enrolled during active disease. The CDR3 DNA reads as TGTGCCAGCTCACCATCGGGGGGATCCTACGAGCAGTACTTC. Its protein is CASSPSGGSYEQYF.